This T cell receptor beta chain was observed in a study of OX40 agonist ivuxolimab in advanced cancers. About the study: Three patients, one with hepatocellular carcinoma and two with cutaneous melanoma, achieved partial responses. General study points: Low levels of normalized T-cell clonal expansion also appeared in some nonresponders.

Concerning this clone: Its antigen is undetermined.

J lost 4 bases, V lost 4 bases, and 9 bases had no gene match. This CDR3 region has 15 residues. Germline lookup yields CDR1 PRHDT and CDR2 FYEKMQ (reference sequence). The data were produced by immunoSEQ multiplex PCR, yet TCRdb's version contains in-frame clones alone and is incomplete. Of some 77,000 clones detected, 92% appear once; the ten largest clones hold approximately 8%. The sequences come from CD4+ or CD8+ T cells sorted from blood, collected in a trial of the OX40 agonist ivuxolimab. The receptor's source is an adult with an advanced solid tumor such as melanoma, head and neck, liver or kidney cancer. The chain is built from TRBV13 and TRBJ2-5, with TRBD1 matching 7 bases. CDR3: CASSSTGQLGETQYF. The CDR3 nucleotides read TGTGCCAGCAGCTCCACGGGACAGCTTGGAGAGACCCAGTACTTC.